Sequencing of this TCR beta chain was carried out in a study of blood T cell repertoires in COVID-19. Background on the study: The samples span acute and convalescent COVID-19 from the United States, Italy and Spain. Sample material is recorded as cDNA or gDNA derived from T cells, B-cell-depleted T cells, or PBMCs.

Repertoires were generated with immunoSEQ multiplex PCR, while TCRdb's copy carries only in-frame clones and drops some. The repertoire holds approximately 100,000 clones, with under 80% as singletons. The sample taken for sequencing was peripheral blood. The TCR was taken from a man between 65 and 79 years old with active or convalescent COVID-19.

This CDR3 is CASAGNTEAFF. Written as DNA, the CDR3 is TGTGCCAGCGCAGGGAACACTGAAGCTTTCTTT. The chain joins TRBV2 to TRBJ1-1; no clear D gene. CDR1 SNHLY and CDR2 FYNNEI come from the germline V gene. V lost 8 bases to trimming and J lost 1 base, with 5 bases between them. This CDR3 has 11 residues.